The clone carrying this T cell receptor (beta chain) was seen repeatedly, ten times or more. This entry is derived from a study of CD8 T cells in ankylosing spondylitis. Each CDR3 protein gets one entry after TCRdb re-called the 5' RACE reads with MiXCR. The sample consists of approximately 35,000 distinct CDR3 sequences, 9.5% to 12% of them appearing once. The TCR sequence derives from a male donor with ankylosing spondylitis. The specimen sequenced was synovial fluid, either unsorted or a sorted T cell fraction (not recorded which).

The CDR3 sequence is CSAEDVVKTYEQYF. The CDR3 nucleotides read TGCAGTGCAGAAGACGTGGTCAAAACCTACGAGCAGTACTTC. The chain combines TRBV20-1 with TRBJ2-7; D unclear. The CDR3 loop spans 14 amino acids. Between the trimmed V and J ends, which lost 6 bases and 2 bases, there was a span of 17 bases. Germline V lookup: CDR1 DFQATT, CDR2 SNEGSKA (reference sequence).